Below are 25 T cell receptor beta chains sequenced from a single sample in a study of PD-1 blockade in mismatch repair-deficient tumors. Data came from immunoSEQ multiplex PCR; TCRdb stores just in-frame clones and leaves some out. The sample holds fewer than 100,000 clones, 81% seen once. This material consisted of peripheral blood, taken 12 weeks after starting pembrolizumab. Receptors were obtained from an adult with mismatch repair-deficient cancer.

This chain uses TRBV9 with TRBJ1-5, with D possibly being TRBD1 (6 bases). The V gene's germline CDR1 is SGDLS and CDR2 YYNGEE. This CDR3 contains 16 residues. V dropped 0 bases and J dropped 2 bases, with 12 bases sitting between them. CDR3 amino acids: CASSVDGTTGNQPQHF. As DNA, the CDR3 is TGTGCCAGCAGCGTAGATGGGACAACCGGCAATCAGCCCCAGCATTTT.

V is TRBV19 and J is TRBJ1-5; 8 bases match TRBD1. Trimming at V came to 5 bases and at J to 7 bases, leaving 7 bases not matched to a gene. The CDR3 runs to 14 residues. Germline V lookup: CDR1 LNHDA, CDR2 SQIVND (reference sequence). The CDR3 bases are TGTGCCAGTAGTGAACAGGGGACAGGACAGCCCCAGCATTTT. It is translated as CASSEQGTGQPQHF.

This sequence joins TRBV29-1 and TRBJ1-2, with 10 bases that match TRBD1. Germline-derived CDR1 and CDR2 are SQVTM and ANQGSEA. The CDR3 extends over 13 amino acids. Germline trimming cut 6 bases from V and 4 bases from J; bases unmatched to any gene: 5. The CDR3 DNA follows: TGCAGCGTCGAGACAGGGGGCAGCTATGGCTACACCTTC. This codes for CSVETGGSYGYTF. Drawing the rest from reference TRBV29-1 and TRBJ1-2, the complete variable domain is SAVISQKPSRDICQRGTSLTIQCQVDSQVTMMFWYRQQPGQSLTLIATANQGSEATYESGFVIDKFPISRPNLTFSTLTVSNMSPEDSSIYLCSVETGGSYGYTFGSGTRLTVV.

This sequence joins TRBV9 and TRBJ2-3; 8 bases agree with TRBD2. The CDR3 consists of 16 residues. V dropped 2 bases and J dropped 1; count of bases not matched to a gene: 6. CDR1 is SGDLS, CDR2 YYNGEE, per germline. The CDR3 bases are TGTGCCAGCAGCGTTAGCGGGACCCCTCGCACAGATACGCAGTATTTT. Translation gives CASSVSGTPRTDTQYF.

The V call is TRBV28, the J call TRBJ1-4; D call uncertain. V lost 2 bases and J 5 bases, leaving 0 bases between the germline ends. This CDR3 is 11 amino acids long. Germline V gene sequence: CDR1 MDHEN, CDR2 SYDVKM. CDR3 coding DNA: TGTGCCAGCAGTTTAAATGAAAAACTGTTTTTT. Amino acids: CASSLNEKLFF. The variable domain in full, with the rest retrieved from reference TRBV28 and TRBJ1-4, is DVKVTQSSRYLVKRTGEKVFLECVQDMDHENMFWYRQDPGLGLRLIYFSYDVKMKEKGDIPEGYSVSREKKERFSLILESASTNQTSMYLCASSLNEKLFFGSGTQLSVL.

The chain links TRBV10-3 to TRBJ2-1, with 10 bases matching TRBD1. CDR3 length: 15 residues. Germline lookup yields CDR1 ENHRY and CDR2 SYGVKD. V was clipped by 4 bases and J by 5 bases; unmatched bases: 5. CDR3 residues: CAISALDRGDNEQFF. In nucleotides, the CDR3 is TGTGCCATCAGTGCGTTGGACAGGGGGGACAATGAGCAGTTCTTC.

This chain uses TRBV13 with TRBJ2-3; 8 bases fit TRBD1. The length of the CDR3 is 16 residues. The trim removed 2 bases at V and 6 bases at J, leaving 10 bases unmatched. Germline V lookup: CDR1 PRHDT, CDR2 FYEKMQ (reference sequence). In DNA, the CDR3 is TGTGCCAGCAGCTTAATCTGGACAGGGCACTCCGATACGCAGTATTTT. Its protein is CASSLIWTGHSDTQYF.

This clone appeared a few times. The rearrangement joins TRBV2 to TRBJ1-5; a weak D match, TRBD1 (6 bases). The CDR3 totals 13 residues. V was shortened by 6 bases and J by 4 bases, with 10 bases between the two germline ends. Germline-derived CDR1 and CDR2 are SNHLY and FYNNEI. The CDR3 coding sequence is TGTGCCAGCAGAACCACAGGGAATCAGCCCCAGCATTTT. Amino acid sequence: CASRTTGNQPQHF. Full variable domain (missing parts from reference TRBV2 and TRBJ1-5): EPEVTQTPSHQVTQMGQEVILRCVPISNHLYFYWYRQILGQKVEFLVSFYNNEISEKSEIFDDQFSVERPDGSNFTLKIRSTKLEDSAMYFCASRTTGNQPQHFGDGTRLSIL.

The V call is TRBV11-3, the J call TRBJ2-3; 7 nucleotides agree with TRBD1. Germline V CDR1 and CDR2: SGHNT, YENEEA. The CDR3 consists of 15 residues. Trimming took 1 base from V and 4 from J; bases not matched to a gene: 5. The CDR3 loop is CASSLGQGSSDTQYF. The DNA of the CDR3 is TGTGCCAGCAGCTTAGGACAGGGTTCGTCAGATACGCAGTATTTT.

The chain joins TRBV19 to TRBJ2-7, with D perhaps matching TRBD1 or TRBD2 (6 bases each). The CDR3 length is 15 residues. Trimming stripped 8 bases from V and 0 bases from J, with 17 bases between. The germline V gene has CDR1 LNHDA and CDR2 SQIVND (reference sequence). The CDR3 here is CASSTGARSSYEQYF. As DNA, the CDR3 is TGTGCCAGTTCCACGGGGGCCAGGAGCTCCTACGAGCAGTACTTC.

Turning to this clone: The identical CDR3 is also encoded by other nucleotide sequences in the sample. V is TRBV27 and J is TRBJ2-2, with D perhaps matching TRBD1 (5 bases). In germline, CDR1 is MNHEY, CDR2 SMNVEV (reference sequence). Between the trimmed V and J ends, which lost 2 bases and 1 base, there was a span of 5 bases. This CDR3 comprises 14 residues. The DNA for the CDR3 is TGTGCCAGCAGTTTAGGACAGAACACCGGGGAGCTGTTTTTT. It specifies CASSLGQNTGELFF.

This clone was picked up a small number of times. This sequence joins TRBV9 and TRBJ2-5; perhaps TRBD2 as D (6 bases). CDR1 is SGDLS and CDR2 is YYNGEE in the germline V gene. The V gene lost 0 bases and the J gene lost 5 bases, with 14 bases spanning the gap. There are 15 residues in the CDR3. CDR3 residues: CASSVDSGDWETQYF. The CDR3 coding sequence is TGTGCCAGCAGCGTAGACTCGGGAGATTGGGAGACCCAGTACTTC.

The chain joins TRBV5-1 to TRBJ1-3; D might be TRBD1 (5 bases). This CDR3 contains 14 residues. V gave up 5 bases and J gave up 6 bases, with 15 bases separating them. Germline V gene data show CDR1 as SGHRS and CDR2 as YFSETQ. The CDR3 sequence: CASRTLQGENTIYF. For the CDR3, the DNA is TGCGCCAGCAGGACCCTCCAGGGAGAAAACACCATATATTTT.

CDR3 residues: CASSLGVAGVNEQFF. The CDR3 coding sequence is TGTGCCAGCAGCTTAGGTGTTGCGGGAGTCAATGAGCAGTTCTTC. The gene calls are TRBV11-3 and TRBJ2-1; 7 nucleotides align to TRBD2. V lost 1 base and J lost 6; bases outside the gene matches: 6. This CDR3 contains 15 residues. Germline assignment: CDR1 SGHNT and CDR2 YENEEA. Complete variable domain (other parts from reference TRBV11-3 and TRBJ2-1): EAGVVQSPRYKIIEKKQPVAFWCNPISGHNTLYWYLQNLGQGPELLIRYENEEAVDDSQLPKDRFSAERLKGVDSTLKIQPAELGDSAVYLCASSLGVAGVNEQFFGPGTRLTVL.

This clone was seen more than once but under ten times. V and J are TRBV5-1 and TRBJ2-1; D may be TRBD1 (5 bases). The germline V gene encodes CDR1 SGHRS and CDR2 YFSETQ. The V end was cut by 4 bases, the J end by 5 bases, with 10 bases between. The length of the CDR3 is 13 residues. CDR3 sequence: CASSLPTDNEQFF. The CDR3 DNA reads TGCGCCAGCAGCCTCCCGACAGACAATGAGCAGTTCTTC.

The chain couples TRBV29-1 to TRBJ1-1; the D gene is possibly TRBD1 (5 bases). V lost 4 bases and J lost 4, with 13 bases in between. The CDR3 contains 13 residues. CDR1 and CDR2 from the germline V gene are SQVTM and ANQGSEA. The CDR3, as DNA: TGCAGCGTTGCAGGTTCGGGGGGCACTGAAGCTTTCTTT. As protein: CSVAGSGGTEAFF.

This chain uses TRBV5-4 with TRBJ2-3; D may be TRBD1 (5 bases). Germline-derived CDR1 and CDR2 are SGHNT and YYREEE (reference sequence). The CDR3 length is 13 residues. Trimming cost V 2 bases and J 3 bases, with 7 bases left between them. CDR3 nucleotide sequence: TGTGCCAGCAGCTTTAAGGGGACAGATACGCAGTATTTT. It codes for CASSFKGTDTQYF.

The chain employs TRBV6-1 and TRBJ2-3; D unclear. Germline V gene lookup returns CDR1 MNHNS and CDR2 SASEGT. V was shortened by 2 bases and J by 1 base, with 10 bases between the two germline ends. This CDR3 has 15 residues. CDR3 sequence (DNA): TGTGCCAGCAGTGAATTCACCACCCGCACAGATACGCAGTATTTT. It yields the protein CASSEFTTRTDTQYF.

The chain joins TRBV7-9 to TRBJ2-3; 11 bases align to TRBD2. V lost 4 bases to trimming and J lost 6 bases; unmatched junction nucleotides: 9. Per the germline V gene, CDR1 is SEHNR and CDR2 is FQNEAQ (reference sequence). The CDR3 extends over 16 amino acids. DNA of the CDR3: TGTGCCAGCAGCTACCGACTAGCGGGATACGTGGATACGCAGTATTTT. Protein sequence: CASSYRLAGYVDTQYF.

The chain couples TRBV7-9 to TRBJ2-7; a weak D match, TRBD1 (6 bases). This CDR3 spans 13 amino acids. With 4 bases removed from V and 1 base from J, the gap between germline ends came to 8 bases. The germline V gene encodes CDR1 SEHNR and CDR2 FQNEAQ (reference sequence). CDR3 residues: CASSSGQSYEQYF. CDR3 nucleotide sequence: TGTGCCAGCAGCTCCGGACAGTCCTACGAGCAGTACTTC.

This clone was counted a few times. The gene calls are TRBV30 and TRBJ1-5, with no clear D. V shed 2 bases and J shed 5 bases, with 7 bases lying between them. CDR1 is GTSNPN, CDR2 SVGIG, per germline (reference sequence). This CDR3 spans 12 amino acids. In DNA form, the CDR3 reads TGTGCCTGGAGTCTCCGTCATCAGCCCCAGCATTTT. It codes for CAWSLRHQPQHF.

The chain has TRBV7-2 and TRBJ2-3, with D tentatively TRBD2 (6 bases). The V end lost 0 bases, the J end lost 6 bases, and 7 bases lay between the germline ends. The germline V gene has CDR1 SGHTA and CDR2 FQGNSA. This CDR3 comprises 13 residues. The CDR3 sequence is CASSLATRDTQYF. CDR3 coding DNA: TGTGCCAGCAGCTTAGCGACTAGGGATACGCAGTATTTT.

The chain carries TRBV6-5 and TRBJ1-3, with D hard to call. CDR1 MNHEY and CDR2 SVGAGI come from the germline V gene. This CDR3 spans 13 amino acids. The V gene lost 6 bases and the J gene lost 4 bases, with 10 bases spanning the gap. This chain's CDR3 is CASRRIQGNTIYF. The CDR3 DNA reads as TGTGCCAGCAGGAGGATACAAGGAAACACCATATATTTT.

The J gene is TRBJ1-2, the V gene TRBV6-5; TRBD1 aligns across 7 bases. V gave up 4 bases and J gave up 8 bases; unmatched junction bases: 4. The germline V gene has CDR1 MNHEY and CDR2 SVGAGI. There are 12 residues in the CDR3. The CDR3 region is CASSSTGSGYTF. DNA of the CDR3: TGTGCCAGCAGTTCGACAGGGAGCGGCTACACCTTC.

This clone has a handful of counts. V and J are TRBV28 and TRBJ1-5; the D is unclear. The CDR3 covers 14 residues. The germline CDR1 and CDR2 sequences are MDHEN and SYDVKM. V was pared by 7 bases and J by 0 bases, with 10 bases between. The CDR3 nucleotides are TGTGCCAGCATCGTACCGAATAGCAATCAGCCCCAGCATTTT. Translating gives CASIVPNSNQPQHF.